This is a list of T cell receptor beta chains from one sample in a study of CD8+CD57+ T cells in acquired aplastic anemia. Using its own MiXCR run on the reads, TCRdb lists one record per CDR3 protein. In the table there are about 190,000 distinct CDR3 sequences, approximately 50% of which are singletons. Sample: sorted CD4+, CD8+, or CD8+CD57+ T cells (not recorded which) from PBMCs. Receptor source: a human donor in good health, serving as a control. The CDR3 runs from the conserved cysteine through the conserved F or W. Each record gives: CDR3 DNA, CDR3 protein, CDR3 length, D gene, clone size, V gene, J gene. A D gene is named only where the DNA matches it firmly. Size values are once, few and many counts, or a class for expanded clones, and some rows have none.

CDR3 DNA: TGCGCCAGCAGCTTGTGGGAAGGGGAGCAGTACTTC
CDR3 protein: CASSLWEGEQYF
CDR3 length: 12
D gene: .
clone size: many
V gene: TRBV5-1
J gene: TRBJ2-7

CDR3 DNA: TGTGCCAGCAGCTTCAGGGGAGAAGCTGAACTGTTTTTT
CDR3 protein: CASSFRGEAELFF
CDR3 length: 13
D gene: .
clone size: once
V gene: TRBV7-2
J gene: TRBJ1-4

CDR3 DNA: TGTGCCAGTAGTATTGGCAAACTGCGCTATGGCTACACCTTC
CDR3 protein: CASSIGKLRYGYTF
CDR3 length: 14
D gene: .
clone size: .
V gene: TRBV19
J gene: TRBJ1-2

CDR3 DNA: TGTGCCAGCAGTTTAGGGCTAGCGGGGGCATACAATGAGCAGTTCTTC
CDR3 protein: CASSLGLAGAYNEQFF
CDR3 length: 16
D gene: TRBD2
clone size: .
V gene: TRBV12-3/TRBV12-4
J gene: TRBJ2-1

CDR3 DNA: TGTGCCAGCAGCACGGGACAGGGGGGAAACATTCAGTACTTC
CDR3 protein: CASSTGQGGNIQYF
CDR3 length: 14
D gene: TRBD1
clone size: many
V gene: TRBV7-9
J gene: TRBJ2-4

CDR3 DNA: TGTGCCAGCTCACTAAACAGGGGGCCTAATGAAAAACTGTTTTTT
CDR3 protein: CASSLNRGPNEKLFF
CDR3 length: 15
D gene: TRBD1
clone size: .
V gene: TRBV18
J gene: TRBJ1-4

CDR3 DNA: TGTGCCAGCAGTTACTCCGACAGGGGCTATGGCTACACCTTC
CDR3 protein: CASSYSDRGYGYTF
CDR3 length: 14
D gene: TRBD1
clone size: many
V gene: TRBV6-2/TRBV6-3
J gene: TRBJ1-2

CDR3 DNA: TGTGCCAGCAGCGTAGGTCAGGGGGGGGCCTCTGGAAACACCATATATTTT
CDR3 protein: CASSVGQGGASGNTIYF
CDR3 length: 17
D gene: TRBD1
clone size: many
V gene: TRBV9
J gene: TRBJ1-3

CDR3 DNA: TGTGCCAGCAGCGTGGGGCAGGGGGCCTACGAGCAGTACTTC
CDR3 protein: CASSVGQGAYEQYF
CDR3 length: 14
D gene: TRBD1
clone size: few
V gene: TRBV9
J gene: TRBJ2-7

CDR3 DNA: TGCGCCAGCAGTGAGTCGGGGACAGGGGACCAAGAGACCCAGTACTTC
CDR3 protein: CASSESGTGDQETQYF
CDR3 length: 16
D gene: TRBD1
clone size: .
V gene: TRBV10-1
J gene: TRBJ2-5

CDR3 DNA: TGTGCCAGCAGTGGCCGAGGGCAGGCTGAAGCTTTCTTT
CDR3 protein: CASSGRGQAEAFF
CDR3 length: 13
D gene: .
clone size: .
V gene: TRBV25-1
J gene: TRBJ1-1

CDR3 DNA: TGTGCCAGCAGCCAAGGGCCGGGACAGGGAGCCCTGAGCACTGAAGCTTTCTTT
CDR3 protein: CASSQGPGQGALSTEAFF
CDR3 length: 18
D gene: TRBD1
clone size: few
V gene: TRBV3-1
J gene: TRBJ1-1

CDR3 DNA: TGTGCCAGCAGCCCAGCCGACTATGGCTACACCTTC
CDR3 protein: CASSPADYGYTF
CDR3 length: 12
D gene: .
clone size: .
V gene: TRBV7-2
J gene: TRBJ1-2

CDR3 DNA: TGTGCCAGCAGTTATGGGGACAAGTACAATGAGCAGTTCTTC
CDR3 protein: CASSYGDKYNEQFF
CDR3 length: 14
D gene: .
clone size: .
V gene: TRBV12-3/TRBV12-4
J gene: TRBJ2-1

CDR3 DNA: TGTGCCGCGCAGACTTCTGGGGCCAACGTCCTGACTTTC
CDR3 protein: CAAQTSGANVLTF
CDR3 length: 13
D gene: .
clone size: many
V gene: TRBV6-1
J gene: TRBJ2-6

CDR3 DNA: TGTGCCAGCAGTGATTTACAGGGTCAAGGCTACACCTTC
CDR3 protein: CASSDLQGQGYTF
CDR3 length: 13
D gene: .
clone size: few
V gene: TRBV2
J gene: TRBJ1-2

CDR3 DNA: TGCAGCGGACGGACAACGGACAGCTACACCTTC
CDR3 protein: CSGRTTDSYTF
CDR3 length: 11
D gene: .
clone size: many
V gene: TRBV29-1
J gene: TRBJ1-2

CDR3 DNA: TGTGCCAGTGGGGGTTACTACACTGAAGCTTTCTTT
CDR3 protein: CASGGYYTEAFF
CDR3 length: 12
D gene: .
clone size: .
V gene: TRBV6-2/TRBV6-3
J gene: TRBJ1-1

CDR3 DNA: TGTGCCAGCAGTTACTCGATTCGACTCTCTGGGGCCAACGTCCTGACTTTC
CDR3 protein: CASSYSIRLSGANVLTF
CDR3 length: 17
D gene: .
clone size: .
V gene: TRBV6-2/TRBV6-3
J gene: TRBJ2-6

CDR3 DNA: TGTGCCACCAGCTCGGGACAGGGGGGCACAGATACGCAGTATTTT
CDR3 protein: CATSSGQGGTDTQYF
CDR3 length: 15
D gene: TRBD1
clone size: .
V gene: TRBV24-1
J gene: TRBJ2-3

CDR3 DNA: TGCAGTGCTAGGGAGGTCGGGGGGCTAGCCACAGGGGCCCAGTACTTC
CDR3 protein: CSAREVGGLATGAQYF
CDR3 length: 16
D gene: .
clone size: .
V gene: TRBV20-1
J gene: TRBJ2-5

CDR3 DNA: TGTGCCAGCAGCTTAGGACAGGGCCCCGAGTACAATGAGCAGTTCTTC
CDR3 protein: CASSLGQGPEYNEQFF
CDR3 length: 16
D gene: TRBD1
clone size: .
V gene: TRBV7-9
J gene: TRBJ2-1

CDR3 DNA: TGTGCCAGCAGTGAAATGGGGACAGGGGTCAGCACCATATATTTT
CDR3 protein: CASSEMGTGVSTIYF
CDR3 length: 15
D gene: TRBD1
clone size: few
V gene: TRBV6-1
J gene: TRBJ1-3

CDR3 DNA: TGTGCCAGCAGCTCGACCCCCCTTTCACCCCTCCACTTT
CDR3 protein: CASSSTPLSPLHF
CDR3 length: 13
D gene: .
clone size: .
V gene: TRBV9
J gene: TRBJ1-6

CDR3 DNA: TGCGCCAGCAGCTCCTCCGGGACTAGAGGTTCGACTGAGCAGTACTTC
CDR3 protein: CASSSSGTRGSTEQYF
CDR3 length: 16
D gene: TRBD2
clone size: .
V gene: TRBV5-1
J gene: TRBJ2-7

CDR3 DNA: TGTGCCAGCAGTTTATCGGCGGGGAATGGGTACACCTTC
CDR3 protein: CASSLSAGNGYTF
CDR3 length: 13
D gene: .
clone size: many
V gene: TRBV28
J gene: TRBJ1-2

CDR3 DNA: TGTGCCAGCAGCGTAGGACCAGTTACTAACGAAAAACTGTTTTTT
CDR3 protein: CASSVGPVTNEKLFF
CDR3 length: 15
D gene: .
clone size: .
V gene: TRBV9
J gene: TRBJ1-4

CDR3 DNA: TGTGCCAGCAGGCGGGACAGTTACCAGCCCCAGCATTTT
CDR3 protein: CASRRDSYQPQHF
CDR3 length: 13
D gene: TRBD1
clone size: many
V gene: TRBV6-5
J gene: TRBJ1-5

CDR3 DNA: TGTGCCAGCAGCTTAGTAGTAACCCGGGGACAAGGGGACCAGTTCTTC
CDR3 protein: CASSLVVTRGQGDQFF
CDR3 length: 16
D gene: .
clone size: many
V gene: TRBV7-2
J gene: TRBJ2-1

CDR3 DNA: TGTGCCAGCAGTTACGGGGGGACAGGGGGGCACTACGAGCAGTACTTC
CDR3 protein: CASSYGGTGGHYEQYF
CDR3 length: 16
D gene: TRBD1
clone size: .
V gene: TRBV6-2/TRBV6-3
J gene: TRBJ2-7

CDR3 DNA: TGTGCCAGCAGCTTAGGGGAGACCCAAGATACGCAGTATTTT
CDR3 protein: CASSLGETQDTQYF
CDR3 length: 14
D gene: .
clone size: .
V gene: TRBV7-6
J gene: TRBJ2-3

CDR3 DNA: TGTGCCAGTAGACTGCCGGGACAGGGAGGGGCGAACACTGAAGCTTTCTTT
CDR3 protein: CASRLPGQGGANTEAFF
CDR3 length: 17
D gene: TRBD1
clone size: few
V gene: TRBV19
J gene: TRBJ1-1

CDR3 DNA: TGCAGTGTTAGGGGGAGGTCCTCCTACGAGCAGTACTTC
CDR3 protein: CSVRGRSSYEQYF
CDR3 length: 13
D gene: .
clone size: .
V gene: TRBV20-1
J gene: TRBJ2-7

CDR3 DNA: TGTGCCACCAGTGACCCGGGACAGGGGGCCTATGGCTACACCTTC
CDR3 protein: CATSDPGQGAYGYTF
CDR3 length: 15
D gene: TRBD1
clone size: many
V gene: TRBV24-1
J gene: TRBJ1-2

CDR3 DNA: TGTGCCAGCACTGCCGAGCGGGGATACTACAATGAGCAGTTCTTC
CDR3 protein: CASTAERGYYNEQFF
CDR3 length: 15
D gene: TRBD2
clone size: few
V gene: TRBV6-5
J gene: TRBJ2-1

CDR3 DNA: TGTGCCTGGAGTATGGGGCCGGGTAACTATGGCTACACCTTC
CDR3 protein: CAWSMGPGNYGYTF
CDR3 length: 14
D gene: .
clone size: .
V gene: TRBV30
J gene: TRBJ1-2

CDR3 DNA: TGTGCCAGCAGTTTAGAGGGGCTTAATTCACCCCTCCACTTT
CDR3 protein: CASSLEGLNSPLHF
CDR3 length: 14
D gene: .
clone size: few
V gene: TRBV12-3/TRBV12-4
J gene: TRBJ1-6

CDR3 DNA: TGCGCCAGCAGTGCCTCGGACAGGCCCTATGGCTACACCTTC
CDR3 protein: CASSASDRPYGYTF
CDR3 length: 14
D gene: TRBD1
clone size: many
V gene: TRBV10-2
J gene: TRBJ1-2

CDR3 DNA: TGCAGTGGATCCGGGACTAGCGGGACAGATACGCAGTATTTT
CDR3 protein: CSGSGTSGTDTQYF
CDR3 length: 14
D gene: TRBD2
clone size: .
V gene: TRBV20-1
J gene: TRBJ2-3

CDR3 DNA: TGCGCCAGCAGTGTGCAGGGCAGGGGGAAAAATAATTCACCCCTCCACTTT
CDR3 protein: CASSVQGRGKNNSPLHF
CDR3 length: 17
D gene: TRBD1
clone size: few
V gene: TRBV10-1
J gene: TRBJ1-6

CDR3 DNA: TGCAGTGCTGATTCGGAGCGGGGTCGCAATGAGCAGTTCTTC
CDR3 protein: CSADSERGRNEQFF
CDR3 length: 14
D gene: TRBD2
clone size: many
V gene: TRBV20-1
J gene: TRBJ2-1